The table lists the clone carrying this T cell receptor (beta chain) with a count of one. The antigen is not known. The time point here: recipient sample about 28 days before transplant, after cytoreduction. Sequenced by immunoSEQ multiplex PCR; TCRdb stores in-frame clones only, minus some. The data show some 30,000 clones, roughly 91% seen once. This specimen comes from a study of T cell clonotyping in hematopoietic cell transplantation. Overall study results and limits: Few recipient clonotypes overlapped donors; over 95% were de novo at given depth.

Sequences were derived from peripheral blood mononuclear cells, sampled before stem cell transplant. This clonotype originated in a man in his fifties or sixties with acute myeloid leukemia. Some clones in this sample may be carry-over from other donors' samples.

The CDR3 protein is CASSLGFSGLLGYEQYF. The CDR3 coding sequence is TGTGCCAGCAGCTTAGGATTCTCCGGGCTGCTAGGCTACGAGCAGTACTTC. This rearrangement joins TRBV7-2 to TRBJ2-7; no clear D gene. Trimming removed 1 base from V and 3 bases from J, with 19 bases in between. This CDR3 spans 17 amino acids. The germline V gene encodes CDR1 SGHTA and CDR2 FQGNSA.